This TCR beta chain derives from a study of T cell clonotyping in hematopoietic cell transplantation. Notes on the study in general: After transplant, recipient diversity fell while pathologically expanded clonotypes grew through day 180.

Data came from immunoSEQ multiplex PCR; TCRdb stores just in-frame clones and leaves some out. The sample contains some 9,400 clones, over 75% of which appear only once. As concerns this clone: Its antigen is unknown.

Germline values: CDR1 SGHVS, CDR2 FNYEAQ. V dropped 5 bases and J dropped 0 bases, with 11 bases sitting between them. This CDR3 contains 14 residues. The sample consisted of PBMCs, taken 180 days after allogeneic stem cell transplant. The source is a male patient between 40 and 50 years old who had an allogeneic stem cell transplant from a related donor, so the T cells may come from the graft donor. Some clones in this sample may be carry-over from other donors' samples. V gene TRBV7-6 combines with J gene TRBJ2-7; possibly TRBD2 for D (5 bases). The DNA of the CDR3 is TGTGCCAGCAGCCCAGCGGCTAGCTCCTACGAGCAGTACTTC. Encoded protein: CASSPAASSYEQYF.